This entry describes one T cell receptor (beta chain). This sample was taken from a study of blood T cell repertoires in COVID-19. The CDR3 runs 14 residues. V was cut by 2 bases and J by 4 bases, with 11 bases left in between. The V gene's germline CDR1 is SGHAT and CDR2 FQNNGV. Measured with immunoSEQ multiplex PCR; TCRdb has only the in-frame clones, and not every one. The data show about 73,000 clones, 77% seen once. The TCR was taken from an older man with COVID-19, enrolled during active disease. The sample consisted of peripheral blood. This chain links TRBV11-2 with TRBJ1-1, with D hard to call. The DNA of the CDR3 is TGTGCCAGCAGCTTACAGGACTTCGGCACTGAAGCTTTCTTT. Its translation: CASSLQDFGTEAFF.